These T cell receptor beta chains were read from a single sample in a study of shared clonotypes between healthy human individuals. Measured with immunoSEQ multiplex PCR; TCRdb has only the in-frame clones, and not every one. The sample has some 350,000 clones, approximately 79% seen once. Sequences were obtained from memory CD4+ T cells sorted from blood. All receptors come from a young man in good health. The CDR3 runs from the conserved cysteine through the conserved F or W. The order of the fields is D gene, V gene, clone size, CDR3 protein. A D gene is named only where the DNA matches it firmly. Expanded clones get a size class; other rows say once, few or many, or leave the size out.

D: TRBD2
V: TRBV2
size: .
CDR3: CASSGLAGVLSDF

D: .
V: TRBV5-1
size: .
CDR3: CASSRDVSLAYEQYF

D: TRBD2
V: TRBV19
size: once
CDR3: CASSISGGSEQYF

D: TRBD2
V: TRBV27
size: .
CDR3: CASSLISAGTSYEQYF

D: TRBD1
V: TRBV19
size: .
CDR3: CASQRQGDTEAFF

D: TRBD2
V: TRBV7-2
size: .
CDR3: CASSPRGGRTSGSTDTQYF

D: TRBD1
V: TRBV28
size: .
CDR3: CASSIGTGVQLGKLFF

D: .
V: TRBV7-2
size: .
CDR3: CASSSPQADTQYF

D: .
V: TRBV9
size: .
CDR3: CASSVDPRGREQYF

D: .
V: TRBV7-2
size: .
CDR3: CASSFVQSVGELFF

D: .
V: TRBV14
size: .
CDR3: CASSQDRPGVMRTDTQYF

D: TRBD2
V: TRBV18
size: .
CDR3: CASSPGALAGAYNEQFF

D: TRBD2
V: TRBV9
size: few
CDR3: CASSPGASGSSYNEQFF

D: TRBD1
V: TRBV7-9
size: .
CDR3: CASSSGQADTEAFF

D: TRBD1
V: TRBV4-2
size: .
CDR3: CASSQAAGDRGYEQYF

D: .
V: TRBV2
size: .
CDR3: CASSELTDQETQYF

D: .
V: TRBV5-1
size: .
CDR3: CASSLRDTNTEAFF

D: .
V: TRBV6-5
size: .
CDR3: CASRTVSANTGELFF

D: .
V: TRBV29-1
size: .
CDR3: CSVGLGGNTEAFF

D: .
V: TRBV27
size: .
CDR3: CASSLRQVSYNEQFF

D: .
V: TRBV7-6
size: .
CDR3: CASSLGPLTSTDTQYF

D: .
V: TRBV5-4
size: once
CDR3: CASSLGRGGYEQYF

D: .
V: TRBV5-5
size: .
CDR3: CASSSERGREQYF

D: .
V: TRBV7-9
size: .
CDR3: CASSLGQLYEQYF

D: .
V: TRBV19
size: .
CDR3: CASSIDWSQRYEQYF

D: .
V: TRBV5-4
size: once
CDR3: CASSSGQGANVLTF

D: .
V: TRBV5-1
size: .
CDR3: CASNIEGTYEQYF

D: TRBD1
V: TRBV7-9
size: .
CDR3: CASSSTGATDTQYF

D: .
V: TRBV28
size: few
CDR3: CASGKGGSNQPQHF

D: .
V: TRBV2
size: .
CDR3: CASRKNNEQFF

D: .
V: TRBV27
size: .
CDR3: CASRGQINYGYTF

D: TRBD1
V: TRBV4-3
size: .
CDR3: CASSPRGQGFSGELFF

D: .
V: TRBV4-1
size: once
CDR3: CASSQGDLGLSSGNTIYF

D: TRBD1
V: TRBV6-5
size: .
CDR3: CASSYLDRGLEAFF

D: .
V: TRBV4-3
size: .
CDR3: CASSRGLLNYNEQFF

D: .
V: TRBV20-1
size: .
CDR3: CSARDPREQYF

D: .
V: TRBV2
size: once
CDR3: CASSRTQSANYGYTF

D: .
V: TRBV27
size: .
CDR3: CASSSATGGYTF

D: .
V: TRBV5-4
size: few
CDR3: CASSLGSVSYEQYF

D: .
V: TRBV5-1
size: .
CDR3: CASSLFWTGELFF

D: .
V: TRBV5-1
size: .
CDR3: CASSLESFINTEAFF

D: .
V: TRBV11-3
size: many
CDR3: CASSIGKNTEAFF

D: .
V: TRBV30
size: .
CDR3: CAWSVLSNEKLFF

D: .
V: TRBV9
size: .
CDR3: CASTPSGKNQETQYF

D: TRBD1
V: TRBV6-1
size: .
CDR3: CASRGQGAVGELFF

D: .
V: TRBV2
size: .
CDR3: CASSDGWAGDYGYTF

D: .
V: TRBV10-1
size: .
CDR3: CASGRGSTGELFF

D: TRBD2
V: TRBV11-2
size: few
CDR3: CASSPLAGGPWETQYF

D: .
V: TRBV5-6
size: .
CDR3: CASLITRGASVNTEAFF

D: TRBD2
V: TRBV18
size: .
CDR3: CASSSVLFASGSTDTQYF

D: .
V: TRBV27
size: .
CDR3: CASSSRKPQGNEAFF

D: .
V: TRBV5-1
size: .
CDR3: CASSPTGAQETQYF

D: .
V: TRBV28
size: once
CDR3: CASSLGTHQGEQYF